The source of this T cell receptor beta chain is a study of blood T cell repertoires in COVID-19. Germline-derived CDR1 and CDR2 are SGDLS and YYNGEE. CDR3 size: 15 residues. The V end lost 2 bases, the J end lost 1 base, and 12 bases lay between the germline ends. Each exposed participant met a COVID-19 case in the 2 weeks preceding study entry. Original methodology: Amplification of reference gene primers provided the estimated nucleated cell counts. Sequenced by immunoSEQ multiplex PCR; TCRdb stores in-frame clones only, minus some. Clone size and the V and J calls come from that table; the DNA yielded D and trimming. This sample yields 430,000 or so clones, of which roughly 90% are seen a single time; approximately 1.5% belongs to the top ten.

This chain uses TRBV9 with TRBJ1-1; possibly TRBD1 for D (6 bases). The clonotype was recovered from a woman aged 18-35 years who had been exposed to COVID-19. Sample: PBMCs or T cells enriched from blood (not recorded which). CDR3 bases: TGTGCCAGCAGCGTGAGTAGGGGGACGAACACTGAAGCTTTCTTT. Translation: CASSVSRGTNTEAFF.